These 5 T cell receptor beta chains were all obtained from the same sample, sequenced in a study of spatial heterogeneity in lung cancer. Antigens for these TCRs are unknown. Time point described: sample taken at primary tumor resection. MiXCR, run by TCRdb on the 5' RACE reads, gives a single entry per CDR3 protein. The data show approximately 8,500 distinct CDR3 sequences, roughly an eighth seen once. Study-wide findings and caveats: In tumors, expanded intratumoral alpha and beta TCR counts tracked mutation counts.

The sample in question was lung tumor tissue, obtained at surgery. These receptor sequences come from a male donor with early-stage non-small cell lung cancer.

The table lists this clonotype with many counts. With the library built for alpha chains, this beta chain is off target and its frequency is not meaningful. The chain recombines TRBV20-1 with TRBJ1-1; D gene unclear. The CDR3 is 12 residues long. V gave up 4 bases and J gave up 0 bases, with 6 bases separating them. CDR1 DFQATT and CDR2 SNEGSKA come from the germline V gene (reference sequence). CDR3 sequence (DNA): TGCAGTGCTAACCAGATGAACACTGAAGCTTTCTTT. Its protein product is CSANQMNTEAFF.

In this sample, this clonotype is medium-sized. As an off-target read in a library built for alpha chains, this beta chain has a frequency of little significance. V and J are TRBV19 and TRBJ1-4, with a weak D call TRBD1 (5 bases). V was clipped by 3 bases and J by 10 bases, with 24 bases between them. Germline V gene data show CDR1 as LNHDA and CDR2 as SQIVND (reference sequence). This CDR3 comprises 17 residues. CDR3 bases: TGTGCCAGTAGTATCCAGGGCCCAGGATCTAAGGCGGGAAAACTGTTTTTT. This codes for CASSIQGPGSKAGKLFF. Using reference TRBV19 and TRBJ1-4 for the parts outside the CDR3, the full variable domain is DGGITQSPKYLFRKEGQNVTLSCEQNLNHDAMYWYRQDPGQGLRLIYYSQIVNDFQKGDIAEGYSVSREKKESFPLTVTSAQKNPTAFYLCASSIQGPGSKAGKLFFGSGTQLSVL.

By its share, this clonotype is medium-sized (0.01 to 0.1%). The library was prepared for alpha chains; this beta chain is a stray read, so its frequency means little. The J gene is TRBJ2-5, the V gene TRBV5-5; 15 nucleotides align to TRBD2. CDR1 and CDR2 (germline): SGHKS, YYEKEE (reference sequence). Trimming cost V 3 bases and J 2 bases; bases outside gene matches: 8. This CDR3 contains 18 residues. CDR3 amino acids: CASSSGLAGGLIQETQYF. CDR3 in DNA: TGTGCCAGCAGCTCGGGACTAGCGGGAGGACTTATACAAGAGACCCAGTACTTC.

This clonotype was detected ten times or more. A library made for alpha chains picked up this beta chain off target, so its size means little. This chain links TRBV7-2 with TRBJ2-5; the match to TRBD2 covers 12 bases. V shed 5 bases, J shed 7 bases, and the junction held 5 bases outside the gene matches. The CDR3 is made up of 14 amino acids. The V gene's germline CDR1 is SGHTA and CDR2 FQGNSA. The CDR3, as DNA: TGTGCCAGCAGCGCGACTAGCGGGAGTGGGACCCAGTACTTC. Translated: CASSATSGSGTQYF.

This clonotype came up once. A library prepared for alpha chains yielded this beta chain as an off-target read; its size is of little meaning. This chain connects TRBV29-1 to TRBJ2-6; 8 nucleotides line up with TRBD1. Germline V gene data show CDR1 as SQVTM and CDR2 as ANQGSEA. CDR3 length equals 16 residues. The V and J ends lost 7 bases and 0 bases, in that order; junction bases with no gene match: 8. Written as DNA, the CDR3 is TGCAGCGCCTCAGGGGGCCAGTTCTCTGGGGCCAACGTCCTGACTTTC. Translating it yields CSASGGQFSGANVLTF.